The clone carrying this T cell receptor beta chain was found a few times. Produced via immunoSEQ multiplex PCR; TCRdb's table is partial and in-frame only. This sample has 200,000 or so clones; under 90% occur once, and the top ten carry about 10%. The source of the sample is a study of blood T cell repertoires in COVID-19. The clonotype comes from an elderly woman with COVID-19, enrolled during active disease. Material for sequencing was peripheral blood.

CDR3 sequence reads: CASSPIRGLTEAFF. In DNA, the CDR3 is TGTGCCAGCTCACCAATTAGGGGTTTAACTGAAGCTTTCTTT. The chain uses TRBV18 and TRBJ1-1, with a weak D call TRBD1 (5 bases). The CDR3 totals 14 residues. From germline, CDR1 is KGHSH and CDR2 LQKENI. With 2 bases removed from V and 5 bases from J, the gap between germline ends came to 12 bases.